The source of this T cell receptor beta chain is a study of T cells in Graves' hyperthyroidism and ophthalmopathy. The study's findings and limits: In blood, most of the thyroid clonotypes expanded above 0.001 were also present.

The ends were cut back, 5 bases at V and 7 bases at J, with 8 bases in the middle. The CDR3 is 11 amino acids. Per germline, CDR1 SGHTA and CDR2 FQGNSA. Under 3 months was the duration of disease in ophthalmopathy patients, who also had a Clinical Activity Score of at least 3 and a NOSPECS grade of at least 4. Diagnostic assessment was based on clinical symptoms, serum thyroxine and TRAb, thyroid ultrasound and orbital computed tomography. Researchers took RNA transcripts and amplified the TCR beta CDR3 regions from them. When the TCR CDR3 underwent first-round RT-PCR, the HTBI primer set was used. From the multiplex PCR reads, TCRdb called clonotypes with MiXCR, one entry per CDR3 protein. The sample lists about 600,000 distinct CDR3 sequences, 13% to 15% occurring once. This clonotype was detected ten times or more. The antigen is unknown.

This clonotype originated in a woman aged 18-29 years with Graves' ophthalmopathy. The source material was blood. This chain uses TRBV7-2 with TRBJ1-2; the D is unclear. The CDR3 loop is CASSPGAGYTF. CDR3 bases: TGTGCCAGCAGCCCCGGCGCTGGCTACACCTTC. Together with reference TRBV7-2 and TRBJ1-2, the CDR3 gives the full variable domain: GAGVSQSPSNKVTEKGKDVELRCDPISGHTALYWYRQSLGQGLEFLIYFQGNSAPDKSGLPSDRFSAERTGGSVSTLTIQRTQQEDSAVYLCASSPGAGYTFGSGTRLTVV.